Below are 32 T cell receptor beta chains sequenced from a single sample in a study of persistence of HIV-infected CD4 T cells. The immunoSEQ assay was version 4, run in survey mode. Using immunoSEQ multiplex PCR, the repertoire was profiled, and TCRdb retains in-frame clones only, with some absent. This repertoire shows 43,000 or so clones, approximately 88% found once; its top ten account for approximately 1%. These TCRs are of unknown antigen specificity. Cells were stimulated nonspecifically with anti-CD3/anti-CD28 magnetic beads. Sorting selected CD4+ T cells upregulating both CD40 ligand and CD69. The sample in question was CD4+ T cells sorted from PBMCs after roughly 20-hour stimulation, obtained from a patient who received antiretroviral therapy. These receptor sequences come from an adult man with HIV who was CMV-seropositive.

V usage is TRBV24-1 and J usage is TRBJ2-6, with 7 positions matching TRBD1. Germline-derived CDR1 and CDR2 are KGHDR and SFDVKD. This CDR3 has 19 residues. The V gene end was trimmed by 3 bases and the J gene end by 0 bases; junction bases not matched to a gene: 10. The DNA of the CDR3 is TGTGCCACCAGTGATGCTCGTATGGGACAGAGCTCTGGGGCCAACGTCCTGACTTTC. Its translation: CATSDARMGQSSGANVLTF.

This clone appeared once. The chain links TRBV3-1 (or the pseudogene TRBV3-2) to TRBJ2-7; D ambiguous. The germline V and J ends were trimmed by 1 base and 0 bases, with 10 bases remaining between them. Per germline, CDR1 LGHDT and CDR2 YNNKEL (reference sequence). This CDR3 is built from 15 residues. CDR3 sequence reads: CASSQGWSSSYEQYF. The CDR3 bases are TGTGCCAGCAGCCAAGGGTGGTCCAGCTCCTACGAGCAGTACTTC.

The chain has TRBV6-6 and TRBJ1-1; tentative D call: TRBD1 (5 bases). The CDR3 runs 15 residues. V lost 6 bases and J lost 1, with 15 bases in between. In germline, CDR1 is MNHNY, CDR2 SVGAGI (reference sequence). The CDR3 region is CASRSSGTENTEAFF. CDR3 DNA sequence: TGTGCCAGCAGATCCTCCGGGACGGAGAACACTGAAGCTTTCTTT.

The chain joins TRBV2 to TRBJ1-1; D unresolved. The CDR3 extends over 14 amino acids. V lost 3 bases and J 10 bases, leaving 18 bases between the germline ends. Germline values: CDR1 SNHLY, CDR2 FYNNEI. CDR3 amino acids: CASSEFGRPGGAFF. The CDR3 DNA reads TGTGCCAGCAGTGAGTTCGGCCGGCCGGGCGGAGCTTTCTTT.

This chain uses TRBV14 with TRBJ1-6; no reliable D call. This CDR3 spans 15 amino acids. Per germline, CDR1 SGHDN and CDR2 FVKESK. The ends were cut back, 0 bases at V and 7 bases at J, with 10 bases in the middle. The CDR3 loop is CASSQEKIGNSPLHF. The CDR3 coding sequence is TGTGCCAGCAGCCAAGAAAAGATAGGGAATTCACCCCTCCACTTT. Combining the CDR3 with reference TRBV14 and TRBJ1-6 gives the whole variable domain EAGVTQFPSHSVIEKGQTVTLRCDPISGHDNLYWYRRVMGKEIKFLLHFVKESKQDESGMPNNRFLAERTGGTYSTLKVQPAELEDSGVYFCASSQEKIGNSPLHFGNGTRLTVT.

This chain links TRBV3-1 (or the pseudogene TRBV3-2) with TRBJ1-1, with 8 positions matching TRBD1. Germline assignment: CDR1 LGHDT and CDR2 YNNKEL (reference sequence). The CDR3 is 15 amino acids. Trimming cost V 1 base and J 1 base; bases outside gene matches: 2. The CDR3: CASSQVGQGNTEAFF. Written as DNA, the CDR3 is TGTGCCAGCAGCCAAGTTGGACAGGGGAACACTGAAGCTTTCTTT.

The rearrangement links TRBV28 to TRBJ2-1; D gene unclear. V lost 6 bases and J lost 7, with 7 bases in between. The CDR3 is made up of 11 amino acids. Germline lookup yields CDR1 MDHEN and CDR2 SYDVKM. CDR3 DNA: TGTGCCAGCAGCCGCACTAATGAGCAGTTCTTC. Its translation: CASSRTNEQFF.

The gene calls are TRBV10-1 and TRBJ2-2, with D hard to call. CDR1 is WNHNN, CDR2 SYGVQD, per germline (reference sequence). The length of the CDR3 is 12 residues. Trimming took off 7 bases at V and 5 bases at J, with 8 bases between the two ends. In DNA, the CDR3 is TGCGCCAGCACAACCGGGACCGGGGAGCTGTTTTTT. Encoded protein: CASTTGTGELFF.

The V and J genes are TRBV12-3 or TRBV12-4 and TRBJ1-3; D unresolved. V lost 3 bases and J lost 0, with 3 bases in between. This CDR3 is built from 13 residues. The CDR3 bases are TGTGCCAGCAGTTTGAACTCTGGAAACACCATATATTTT. Amino acids: CASSLNSGNTIYF.

Only one count was recorded for this clone. J is TRBJ1-3 and V is TRBV5-4; 10 nucleotides agree with TRBD1. This CDR3 spans 14 amino acids. The ends lost 4 bases at V and 3 bases at J; junction bases unmatched: 1. CDR1 is SGHNT and CDR2 is YYREEE in the germline V gene (reference sequence). This CDR3 is CASSRDRGGNTIYF. As DNA, the CDR3 is TGTGCCAGCAGCCGGGACAGGGGTGGAAACACCATATATTTT. The whole variable domain, filled in from reference TRBV5-4 and TRBJ1-3, reads ETGVTQSPTHLIKTRGQQVTLRCSSQSGHNTVSWYQQALGQGPQFIFQYYREEENGRGNFPPRFSGLQFPNYSSELNVNALELDDSALYLCASSRDRGGNTIYFGEGSWLTVV.

V and J are TRBV5-1 and TRBJ1-1; 7 bases align to TRBD1. Trimming removed 2 bases from V and 0 bases from J; junction bases left unmatched: 4. The CDR3 has 15 amino acids. Germline V gives CDR1 SGHRS, CDR2 YFSETQ. The CDR3 DNA reads TGCGCCAGCAGCTTAGAGGGGGCTATGAACACTGAAGCTTTCTTT. Protein sequence: CASSLEGAMNTEAFF.

V and J are TRBV2 and TRBJ2-6, with TRBD1 matching 11 bases. The CDR3 sequence is 18 residues long. In germline, CDR1 is SNHLY, CDR2 FYNNEI. V lost 4 bases, J lost 4 bases, and 9 bases stayed unmatched. CDR3 bases: TGTGCCAGCAGTGCCGGACAGGGGGCTCGTTCGGGGGCCAACGTCCTGACTTTC. It encodes CASSAGQGARSGANVLTF.

The chain is built from TRBV5-4 and TRBJ1-2; a weak D match, TRBD1 (5 bases). The CDR3 totals 13 residues. Per germline, CDR1 SGHNT and CDR2 YYREEE (reference sequence). V shed 5 bases and J shed 6 bases, with 14 bases lying between them. DNA of the CDR3: TGTGCCAGCAGTCCTTATCCAGGGAATGGCTACACCTTC. It is translated as CASSPYPGNGYTF. The variable domain in full, completed from reference TRBV5-4 and TRBJ1-2, reads ETGVTQSPTHLIKTRGQQVTLRCSSQSGHNTVSWYQQALGQGPQFIFQYYREEENGRGNFPPRFSGLQFPNYSSELNVNALELDDSALYLCASSPYPGNGYTFGSGTRLTVV.

This chain connects TRBV5-1 to TRBJ1-2, with 10 bases fitting TRBD1. Looked up from germline, CDR1 is SGHRS and CDR2 is YFSETQ. Trimming cost V 0 bases and J 4 bases; bases outside gene matches: 3. The CDR3 has 15 amino acids. CDR3 sequence reads: CASSLGTGGGYGYTF. Here the CDR3 DNA reads TGCGCCAGCAGCTTGGGGACAGGGGGTGGCTATGGCTACACCTTC.

V is TRBV24-1 and J is TRBJ2-1; TRBD1 matches 7 bases. J lost 6 bases, V lost 3 bases, and 13 bases had no gene match. The CDR3 totals 17 residues. Looked up from germline, CDR1 is KGHDR and CDR2 is SFDVKD. This chain's CDR3 is CATSDDGPTGVSNEQFF. For the CDR3, the DNA is TGTGCCACCAGTGATGACGGCCCCACAGGGGTCTCCAATGAGCAGTTCTTC.

This rearrangement joins TRBV6-5 to TRBJ1-4, with 7 bases lining up with TRBD1. Germline lookup yields CDR1 MNHEY and CDR2 SVGAGI. V lost 8 bases and J lost 4; bases outside the gene matches: 4. The CDR3 is made up of 13 amino acids. The CDR3 DNA follows: TGTGCCAGCCAACAGGGGTTTAATGAAAAACTGTTTTTT. It translates to CASQQGFNEKLFF.

V gene TRBV9 combines with J gene TRBJ2-1, with TRBD1 identical over 8 bases. Germline V gives CDR1 SGDLS, CDR2 YYNGEE. Trimming cost V 1 base and J 8 bases; bases outside gene matches: 8. The CDR3 is 15 amino acids. The CDR3 loop is CASSVKDRATDEQFF. In DNA form, the CDR3 reads TGTGCCAGCAGCGTAAAGGACAGGGCTACCGATGAGCAGTTCTTC.

The chain links TRBV25-1 to TRBJ1-2; TRBD1 might be the D (6 bases). In germline, CDR1 is MGHDK, CDR2 SYGVNS. This CDR3 spans 15 amino acids. Trimming took 2 bases from V and 2 from J, leaving 12 bases between them. The CDR3 DNA is TGTGCCAGCAGTGAAGCGGGGGCGCGAAACTATGGCTACACCTTC. Translation: CASSEAGARNYGYTF.

The chain uses TRBV27 and TRBJ2-7, with 7 bases identical to TRBD1. In germline, CDR1 is MNHEY, CDR2 SMNVEV (reference sequence). The V gene end was trimmed by 7 bases and the J gene end by 0 bases; junction bases not matched to a gene: 6. CDR3 size: 14 residues. The CDR3 sequence: CASTQTGSSYEQYF. DNA for the CDR3: TGTGCCAGCACCCAGACAGGGAGCTCCTACGAGCAGTACTTC.

The V and J genes are TRBV6-5 and TRBJ1-1; D ambiguous. Germline V gene lookup returns CDR1 MNHEY and CDR2 SVGAGI. This CDR3 spans 12 amino acids. V gave up 5 bases and J gave up 11 bases, with 15 bases separating them. The CDR3 DNA is TGTGCCAGCAGTCTCCGCAAGGGTGACGCTTTCTTT. Its protein is CASSLRKGDAFF.

This chain uses TRBV19 with TRBJ1-5; TRBD1 matches 9 bases. The CDR3 consists of 17 residues. Germline V lookup: CDR1 LNHDA, CDR2 SQIVND (reference sequence). V gave up 0 bases and J gave up 1 base; unmatched junction bases: 4. CDR3 sequence reads: CASSIDGTGRSNQPQHF. Here the CDR3 DNA reads TGTGCCAGTAGTATAGATGGGACAGGGAGAAGCAATCAGCCCCAGCATTTT.

The rearrangement uses TRBV4-1 and TRBJ2-3; D gene unclear. V lost 0 bases and J lost 7, with 8 bases in between. This CDR3 region has 13 residues. The V gene's germline CDR1 is MGHRA and CDR2 YSYEKL. The CDR3 spells CASSQDKGNTQYF. CDR3 in DNA: TGCGCCAGCAGCCAAGATAAGGGTAATACGCAGTATTTT.

The J gene is TRBJ1-5, the V gene TRBV7-8, with 7 bases matching TRBD1. The CDR3 consists of 14 residues. The ends lost 5 bases at V and 4 bases at J; junction bases unmatched: 5. The germline V gene encodes CDR1 SGHVS and CDR2 FQNEAQ. CDR3: CASSMTGRNQPQHF. CDR3 sequence (DNA): TGTGCCAGCAGCATGACAGGGCGGAATCAGCCCCAGCATTTT.

The rearrangement links TRBV6-5 to TRBJ1-6; 7 bases are shared with TRBD1. With 2 bases clipped from V and 9 bases from J, the junction kept 7 bases outside the gene matches. The CDR3 has 15 residues. Per germline, CDR1 MNHEY and CDR2 SVGAGI. CDR3 coding DNA: TGTGCCAGCAGTTACCAGACAGGGAAAAGTTCACCCCTCCACTTT. Its protein is CASSYQTGKSSPLHF.

The rearrangement uses TRBV7-6 and TRBJ2-3; no clear D gene. This CDR3 is built from 13 residues. The V end was cut by 2 bases, the J end by 2 bases, with 5 bases between. CDR1 is SGHVS, CDR2 FNYEAQ, per germline. The CDR3, as DNA: TGTGCCAGCAGCTTAATGTACACAGATACGCAGTATTTT. Translation: CASSLMYTDTQYF.

This rearrangement joins TRBV24-1 to TRBJ2-1, with 9 nucleotides matching TRBD2. The CDR3 runs 15 residues. With V trimmed by 3 bases and J by 7 bases, 6 bases remained unmatched. Germline assignment: CDR1 KGHDR and CDR2 SFDVKD. CDR3 region: CATSDMVAGENEQFF. CDR3 DNA: TGTGCCACCAGTGATATGGTAGCGGGGGAAAATGAGCAGTTCTTC.

The table lists this clone with a count of one. The genes are TRBV2 and TRBJ2-2; a weak D match, TRBD2 (5 bases). V was shortened by 3 bases and J by 6 bases, with 14 bases between the two germline ends. The CDR3 has 15 amino acids. Germline loops: CDR1 SNHLY, CDR2 FYNNEI. CDR3 region: CASSDGLISAGELFF. CDR3 bases: TGTGCCAGCAGTGATGGCCTAATTAGCGCCGGGGAGCTGTTTTTT.

The table lists this clone with a count of one. The chain recombines TRBV6-5 with TRBJ2-7; no reliable D call. V lost 7 bases, J lost 3 bases, and 10 bases lay in between. This CDR3 spans 12 amino acids. CDR1 MNHEY and CDR2 SVGAGI come from the germline V gene. The DNA of the CDR3 is TGTGCCAGCAAAAGAAAAGGCTACGAGCAGTACTTC. Its translation is CASKRKGYEQYF.

This chain joins TRBV9 and TRBJ1-1, with unresolved D. The V and J ends lost 0 bases and 2 bases respectively, with 5 bases between them. Germline V gene lookup returns CDR1 SGDLS and CDR2 YYNGEE. This CDR3 is built from 13 residues. CDR3 nucleotides: TGTGCCAGCAGCGTAGTAGACAACACTGAAGCTTTCTTT. It encodes CASSVVDNTEAFF.

V and J are TRBV4-2 and TRBJ2-7; TRBD1 aligns across 10 bases. Trimming cost V 1 base and J 4 bases; bases outside gene matches: 1. Germline values: CDR1 LGHNA, CDR2 YNFKEQ. The CDR3 has 14 amino acids. CDR3 DNA: TGTGCCAGCAGCCAAGCGGGACAGGGGTACGAGCAGTACTTC. Protein sequence: CASSQAGQGYEQYF.

The rearrangement uses TRBV6-1 and TRBJ1-3; 8 bases align to TRBD1. The germline gives CDR1 MNHNS, CDR2 SASEGT. Unmatched junction bases numbered 5, after V lost 5 bases and J lost 2 bases. This CDR3 is built from 15 residues. CDR3 sequence reads: CASSPSDRAGNTIYF. The DNA of the CDR3 is TGTGCCAGCAGTCCCTCGGACAGGGCTGGAAACACCATATATTTT.

The V call is TRBV27, the J call TRBJ2-2; possibly TRBD2 for D (5 bases). CDR1 MNHEY and CDR2 SMNVEV come from the germline V gene (reference sequence). CDR3 size: 18 residues. Trimming took off 0 bases at V and 1 base at J, with 15 bases between the two ends. CDR3 sequence (DNA): TGTGCCAGCAGTTTATCCCCCGCGGGCAGGCGGAACACCGGGGAGCTGTTTTTT. As protein: CASSLSPAGRRNTGELFF.